The source of this TCR beta chain is a study of OX40 agonist ivuxolimab in advanced cancers. Study-level background: Each dose-escalation patient presented with hepatocellular carcinoma, melanoma, renal cell or head and neck cancer. Partial responses were achieved by three patients, one with hepatocellular carcinoma and two with cutaneous melanoma. Study-wide results and limits: Mean expanded clone counts were higher in CD8+ than CD4+ T cells.

Germline CDR1 reads KGHSH; CDR2 reads LQKENI. Trimming cost V 0 bases and J 8 bases; bases outside gene matches: 7. The length of the CDR3 is 15 residues. Measured with immunoSEQ multiplex PCR; TCRdb has only the in-frame clones, and not every one. Of under 80,000 clones in the sample, roughly 87% were seen once. Concerning this clone: Its specificity is not known.

This sequence originates from an adult with an advanced solid tumor such as melanoma, head and neck, liver or kidney cancer. The chain recombines TRBV18 with TRBJ1-2; 9 nucleotides match TRBD1. Sequencing was performed on CD4+ or CD8+ T cells sorted from blood, taken in a trial of the OX40 agonist ivuxolimab. CDR3 nucleotides: TGTGCCAGCTCACCACCGGAAAACAGGGGGCTCGGCTACACCTTC. This codes for CASSPPENRGLGYTF.